A selection of T cell receptor beta chains follows, all from one sample in a study of tumor-infiltrating lymphocytes in oesophageal squamous cell carcinoma. TCRdb analysed the PCR reads with MiXCR anew, one entry per CDR3 protein. The data show some 25,000 distinct CDR3 sequences, under 50% seen once. The sample comprised esophageal tumor tissue. The source of these receptors is a male donor with esophageal squamous cell carcinoma. Each CDR3 is given with its conserved first and last residue. The D gene is left open where the match is weak. Expanded clones are given a class, and other clones once, few, many or no size at all.

j_gene	v_gene	d_gene	abundance	CDR3nt	CDR3aa
TRBJ2-1	TRBV4-1	TRBD2	many	TGCGCCAGCAGCCAACACGGACTAGCGTCCTCCTACAATGAGCAGTTCTTC	CASSQHGLASSYNEQFF
TRBJ2-3	TRBV12-5	NA	medium-sized	TGTGCTAGTGGGGAGGGGTCAGATACGCAGTATTTT	CASGEGSDTQYF
TRBJ2-7	TRBV6-1	NA	NA	TGTGCCAGCAGTGAAGGGTACTACGAGCAGTACTTC	CASSEGYYEQYF
TRBJ2-1	TRBV7-4	NA	few	TGTGCCAGCAGCTTAGCCTCGGGTTTACGACAGTTCTTC	CASSLASGLRQFF
TRBJ2-1	TRBV5-1	TRBD2	NA	TGCGCCAGCACCACTTGGAGGGCTAGCGGGCTTAATTCAGATACGCAGTTCTTC	CASTTWRASGLNSDTQFF
TRBJ2-3	TRBV7-2	NA	NA	TGTGCCAGCAGTCGGGACCACCTCAGCACAGATACGCAGTATTTT	CASSRDHLSTDTQYF
TRBJ2-7	TRBV7-2	TRBD1	few	TGTGCCAGCAGCCACCCCGGGACAGGAACCTACGAGCAGTACTTC	CASSHPGTGTYEQYF
TRBJ2-6	TRBV7-6	NA	few	TGTGCCAGCAGCTTAAACACCCCCAGCTCTGGGGCCAACGTCCTGACTTTC	CASSLNTPSSGANVLTF
TRBJ2-7	TRBV7-9	TRBD2	many	TGTGCCAGCAGTCGTCTTAGCGGGGAGTCCCACGAGCAGTACTTC	CASSRLSGESHEQYF
TRBJ1-1	TRBV14	NA	NA	TGTGCCAGCAGCCCCCGCGGTGGGAACACTGAAGCTTTCTTT	CASSPRGGNTEAFF
TRBJ2-2	TRBV7-4	NA	NA	TGTGCCAGCAGCTTACCCCTCCCCCAGTGGGAGCTGTTTTTT	CASSLPLPQWELFF
TRBJ1-1	TRBV7-8	NA	medium-sized	TGTGCCAGCAGCCGTAGCCGATCAGGGCTCCGAGCTTTCTTT	CASSRSRSGLRAFF
TRBJ2-5	TRBV12-5	NA	NA	TGTGCTAGTGGGAAGGAGGGACTCCGACAAGAGACCCAGTACTTC	CASGKEGLRQETQYF
TRBJ2-2	TRBV27	NA	NA	TGTGCCAGCAGTCCCCAGGGGCGCACCGGGGAGCTGTTTTTT	CASSPQGRTGELFF
TRBJ1-1	TRBV6-5	NA	once	TGTGCCAGCAGTTCTCAAACAGGAGGGGGAAACACTGAAGCTTTCTTT	CASSSQTGGGNTEAFF
TRBJ1-2	TRBV7-2	NA	medium-sized	TGTGCCAGCAGCCGACAGCCCGGGACCGATTATGGCTACACCTTC	CASSRQPGTDYGYTF
TRBJ1-2	TRBV7-2	NA	NA	TGTGCCAGCAGCCCCCATCAGGGGCAGGGCTACACCTTC	CASSPHQGQGYTF
TRBJ2-1	TRBV11-2	NA	NA	TGTGCCAGCAGCTGGGGGGGGCCCTCAAATGAGCAGTTCTTC	CASSWGGPSNEQFF
TRBJ2-5	TRBV19	NA	many	TGTGCCAGTAGTATAGTAGGGATGGGGACCCAGTACTTC	CASSIVGMGTQYF
TRBJ2-5	TRBV5-4	NA	many	TGTGCAGAGGGAGTGGACCAAGAGACCCAGTACTTC	CAEGVDQETQYF
TRBJ1-4	TRBV6-6	NA	many	TGTGCCAGCAGTTATCGGCCTACCTGGAAACTGTTTTTT	CASSYRPTWKLFF
TRBJ2-7	TRBV27	NA	many	TGTGCCAGCAGTACTAGGACTATGCCCTACGAGCAGTACTTC	CASSTRTMPYEQYF
TRBJ2-2	TRBV7-2	TRBD1	medium-sized	TGTGCCAGCAGCCGCGGACAGGGCGCCGGGGAGCTGTTTTTT	CASSRGQGAGELFF
TRBJ2-5	TRBV19	NA	many	TGTGCCAGTAGTATAGGGAAGACAGGAGCCCTAAAAGAGACCCAGTACTTC	CASSIGKTGALKETQYF
TRBJ2-2	TRBV30	NA	few	TGTGCCTGGACCCTCATCCCCGGGGAGCTGTTTTTT	CAWTLIPGELFF
TRBJ2-5	TRBV5-4	TRBD2	many	TGTGCCAGCAGCTTCGGTAGCGGGGGGGCAAAAGAGACCCAGTACTTC	CASSFGSGGAKETQYF
TRBJ1-4	TRBV10-3	TRBD1	many	TGTGCCATCAGTGCTGGGGACAGAAGTAATGAAAAACTGTTTTTT	CAISAGDRSNEKLFF
TRBJ2-5	TRBV20-1	TRBD2	NA	TGCAGTGCTAGAGTTCTAGCGGGGGGGCTCAGGGAGACCCAGTACTTC	CSARVLAGGLRETQYF
TRBJ2-4	TRBV11-3	TRBD1	NA	TGTGCCAGCAGCAGCCGGGACAGGGGGCCAAACACCGGGGAGCTGTACTTC	CASSSRDRGPNTGELYF
TRBJ2-3	TRBV7-2	TRBD1	many	TGTGCCAGCAGCCCCCGACAGGGTGGGAGCACAGATACGCAGTATTTT	CASSPRQGGSTDTQYF
TRBJ1-2	TRBV6-6	NA	many	TGTGCCAGCAGTTACTCGGTGGCCGGTAACTATGGCTACACCTTC	CASSYSVAGNYGYTF
TRBJ2-5	TRBV7-9	TRBD1	NA	TGTGCTAGCAGCTTAGCGTCGACAGGGTACGAGACCCAGTACTTC	CASSLASTGYETQYF
TRBJ2-5	TRBV9	NA	few	TGTGCCAGCAGCGTAGAGGGTCGTCCGGAGACCCAGTACTTC	CASSVEGRPETQYF
TRBJ2-1	TRBV5-8	TRBD2	many	TGTGCCAGCAGCTGGACTAGCGGGGGCCGTTCCTACAATGAGCAGTTCTTC	CASSWTSGGRSYNEQFF
TRBJ2-3	TRBV5-5	NA	many	TGTGCCAGCAGCTTGTCCGGCAGCACAGATACGCAGTATTTT	CASSLSGSTDTQYF
TRBJ2-1	TRBV24-1	TRBD1	NA	TGTGCCACCAGTGCCGGGACAGGGGGAAGGGTTGAGCAGTTCTTC	CATSAGTGGRVEQFF
TRBJ2-1	TRBV9	NA	NA	TGTGCCAGCAGCGCCGAAGGCGGCTCCAGCTCCTACAATGAGCAGTTCTTC	CASSAEGGSSSYNEQFF
TRBJ1-1	TRBV5-4	NA	many	TGTGCCAGCAGCTTCGACTGGGGTCGGACTGAAGCTTTCTTT	CASSFDWGRTEAFF
TRBJ1-6	TRBV28	NA	NA	TGTGCCAGCAGTTTATTTAGGGAGGCCTTT	CASSLFREAF
TRBJ2-7	TRBV9	TRBD2	many	TGTGCCAGCAGCGTACCTCCGGGGGGAGGAGATGAGCAGTACTTC	CASSVPPGGGDEQYF
TRBJ2-3	TRBV7-3	TRBD2	many	TGTGCCAGCAGCTTATGGGGCGGGAGCCTCACAGATACGCAGTATTTT	CASSLWGGSLTDTQYF
TRBJ2-1	TRBV7-3	NA	NA	TGTGCCAGCAGCATTAGGGCGACAGGTGAGCAGTTCTTC	CASSIRATGEQFF
TRBJ1-5	TRBV6-1	NA	many	TGTGCCAGCAGTTATGACAGGCACAATCAGCCCCAGCATTTT	CASSYDRHNQPQHF
TRBJ2-3	TRBV5-5	NA	NA	TGTGCCAGCAGCGGAGGGACTAGCACAGATACGCAGTATTTT	CASSGGTSTDTQYF
TRBJ2-3	TRBV15	NA	NA	TGTGCCACCAGCAGAGATCGGGGTGGTTCAATCGATGAGCAGTATTTT	CATSRDRGGSIDEQYF
TRBJ2-5	TRBV7-2	NA	NA	TGTGCCAGCAGCTTAGAGTTATCCTACGAGCAGTACTTT	CASSLELSYEQYF
TRBJ2-7	TRBV7-3	NA	NA	TGTGCCAGCAGCTTAATTTGGGCCCGTGACGAGCAGTACTTC	CASSLIWARDEQYF
TRBJ2-2	TRBV5-4	NA	many	TGTGCCAGCAGACCGGGAGACAGGACGAACACCGGGGAGCTGTTTTTT	CASRPGDRTNTGELFF
TRBJ2-7	TRBV18	NA	NA	TGTGCCAGCTCACCGAGGACAGAGCTTACCTACGAGCAGTACTTC	CASSPRTELTYEQYF
TRBJ1-1	TRBV6-6	NA	many	TGTGCCAGCAGTTACTCGATACTGGGGACGGCCTTAGAAGCTTTCTTT	CASSYSILGTALEAFF
TRBJ2-3	TRBV6-1	TRBD2	many	TGTGCCAGCCGGGAGGGGGTGGAAGATACGCAGTATTTT	CASREGVEDTQYF
TRBJ2-3	TRBV9	TRBD2	many	TGTGCCAGCAGCGGGGAGGAGACTAGCGGCACAGATACGCAGTATTTT	CASSGEETSGTDTQYF
TRBJ1-2	TRBV27	NA	many	TGTGCCAGCAGTCCTGCCGAACTGAGGGATGGCTACACCTTC	CASSPAELRDGYTF
TRBJ2-5	TRBV20-1	TRBD2	NA	TGCAGTGCTAGAAGGCTAGCGGGGGAGACCCAGTACTTC	CSARRLAGETQYF
TRBJ2-5	TRBV7-8	TRBD1	NA	TGTGCCAGCAGCCCGGACAGGGGGGAAGAGACCCAGTACTTC	CASSPDRGEETQYF
TRBJ2-7	TRBV7-2	NA	few	TGTGCCAGCAGCTTATGGTTTGGGAGGGGGCGTTTCAAGCAGTACTTC	CASSLWFGRGRFKQYF
TRBJ2-7	TRBV6-1	TRBD2	NA	TGTGCCAGCAGTTACGCCGGACTAGCGTTTTACTCGGCGTACAATGAGCAGTACTTC	CASSYAGLAFYSAYNEQYF